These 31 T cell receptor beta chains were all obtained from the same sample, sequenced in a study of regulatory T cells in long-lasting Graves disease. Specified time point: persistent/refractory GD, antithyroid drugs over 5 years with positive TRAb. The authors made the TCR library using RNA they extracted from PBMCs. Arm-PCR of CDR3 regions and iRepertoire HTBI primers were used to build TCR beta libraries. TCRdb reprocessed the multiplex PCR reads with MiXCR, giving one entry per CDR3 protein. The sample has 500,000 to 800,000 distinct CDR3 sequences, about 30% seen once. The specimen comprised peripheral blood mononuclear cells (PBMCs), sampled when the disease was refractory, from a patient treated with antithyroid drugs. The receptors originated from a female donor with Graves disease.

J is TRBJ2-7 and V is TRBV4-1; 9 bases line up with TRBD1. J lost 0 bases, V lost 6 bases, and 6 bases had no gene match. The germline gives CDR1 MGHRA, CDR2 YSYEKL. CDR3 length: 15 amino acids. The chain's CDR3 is CASRRRDRASYEQYF. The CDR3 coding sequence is TGCGCCAGCAGAAGGCGGGACAGGGCCTCCTACGAGCAGTACTTC.

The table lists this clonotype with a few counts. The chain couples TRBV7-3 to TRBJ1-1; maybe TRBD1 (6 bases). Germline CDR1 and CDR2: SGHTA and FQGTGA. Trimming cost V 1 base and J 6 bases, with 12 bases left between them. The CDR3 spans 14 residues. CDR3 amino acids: CASSLMWGHPEAFF. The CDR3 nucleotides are TGTGCCAGCAGCTTAATGTGGGGGCACCCTGAAGCTTTCTTT.

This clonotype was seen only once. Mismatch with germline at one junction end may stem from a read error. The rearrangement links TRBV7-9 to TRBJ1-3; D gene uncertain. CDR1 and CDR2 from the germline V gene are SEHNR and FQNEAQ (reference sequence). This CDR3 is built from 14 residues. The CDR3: CAGSLGSSGNTIYF. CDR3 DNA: TGTGCCGGCAGCTTGGGCAGCTCTGGAAACACCATATATTTT. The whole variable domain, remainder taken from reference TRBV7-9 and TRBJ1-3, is DTGVSQNPRHKITKRGQNVTFRCDPISEHNRLYWYRQTLGQGPEFLTYFQNEAQLEKSRLLSDRFSAERPKGSFSTLEIQRTEQGDSAMYLCAGSLGSSGNTIYFGEGSWLTVV.

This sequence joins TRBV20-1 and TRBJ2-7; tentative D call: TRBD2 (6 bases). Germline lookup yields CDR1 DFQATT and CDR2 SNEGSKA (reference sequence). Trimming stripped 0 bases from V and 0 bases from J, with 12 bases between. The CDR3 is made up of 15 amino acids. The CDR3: CSARDQDGSSYEQYF. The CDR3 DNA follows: TGCAGTGCTAGAGACCAGGACGGGAGCTCCTACGAGCAGTACTTC.

The DNA of the CDR3 is TGTGCCAGCAGCCCGGGACTAGCGGGAGGGGCCGGGGAGCTGTTTTTT. Translation: CASSPGLAGGAGELFF. The chain carries TRBV9 and TRBJ2-2; 16 bases agree with TRBD2. The CDR3 spans 16 residues. V was pared by 4 bases and J by 6 bases, with 3 bases of the junction left unmatched. Germline lookup yields CDR1 SGDLS and CDR2 YYNGEE.

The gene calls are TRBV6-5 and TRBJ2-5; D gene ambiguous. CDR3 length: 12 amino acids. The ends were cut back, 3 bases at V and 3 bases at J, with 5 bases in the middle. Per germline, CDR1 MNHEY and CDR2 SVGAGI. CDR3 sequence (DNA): TGTGCCAGCAGTTATGGGGAAGAGACCCAGTACTTC. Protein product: CASSYGEETQYF.

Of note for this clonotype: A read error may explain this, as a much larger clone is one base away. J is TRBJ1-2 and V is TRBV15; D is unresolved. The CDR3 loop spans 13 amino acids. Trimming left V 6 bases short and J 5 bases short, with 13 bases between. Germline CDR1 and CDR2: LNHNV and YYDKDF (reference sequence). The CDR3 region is CATRERCAYGYTF. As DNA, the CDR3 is TGTGCCACCAGAGAAAGGTGTGCTTATGGCTACACCTTC.

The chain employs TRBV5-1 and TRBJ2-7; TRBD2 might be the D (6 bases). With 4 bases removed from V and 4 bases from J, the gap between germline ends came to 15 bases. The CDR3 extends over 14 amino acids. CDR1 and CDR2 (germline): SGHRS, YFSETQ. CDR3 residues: CASSLTGVVYEQYF. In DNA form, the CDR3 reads TGCGCCAGCAGCCTAACGGGGGTAGTATACGAGCAGTACTTC.

In nucleotides, the CDR3 is TGCAGTGCTACTCCCCGGGACAGAGGGGTGTACGAGCAGTACTTC. Translating it yields CSATPRDRGVYEQYF. V and J are TRBV20-1 and TRBJ2-7; TRBD1 matches at 7 bases. The CDR3 covers 15 residues. Trimming at V came to 4 bases and at J to 4 bases, leaving 13 bases not matched to a gene. Germline CDR1 is DFQATT and CDR2 is SNEGSKA (reference sequence).

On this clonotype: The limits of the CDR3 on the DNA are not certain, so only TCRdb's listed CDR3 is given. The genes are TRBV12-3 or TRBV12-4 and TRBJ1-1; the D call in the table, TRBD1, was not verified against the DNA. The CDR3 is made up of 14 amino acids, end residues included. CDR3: CASSFLAGGTEAFF.

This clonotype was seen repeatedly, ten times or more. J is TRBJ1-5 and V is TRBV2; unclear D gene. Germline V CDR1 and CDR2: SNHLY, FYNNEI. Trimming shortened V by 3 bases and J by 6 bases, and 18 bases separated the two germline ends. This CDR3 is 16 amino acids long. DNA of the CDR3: TGTGCCAGCAGTGATCGTCCTTTGGGTATTGCTCAGCCCCAGCATTTT. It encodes CASSDRPLGIAQPQHF.

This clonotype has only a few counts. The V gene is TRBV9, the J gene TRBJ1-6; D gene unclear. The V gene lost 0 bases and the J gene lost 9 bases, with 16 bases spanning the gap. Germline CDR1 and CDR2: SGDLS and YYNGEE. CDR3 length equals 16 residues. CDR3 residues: CASSVGSGPRLSPLHF. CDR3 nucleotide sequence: TGTGCCAGCAGCGTAGGTTCAGGTCCCCGTCTTTCACCCCTCCACTTT.

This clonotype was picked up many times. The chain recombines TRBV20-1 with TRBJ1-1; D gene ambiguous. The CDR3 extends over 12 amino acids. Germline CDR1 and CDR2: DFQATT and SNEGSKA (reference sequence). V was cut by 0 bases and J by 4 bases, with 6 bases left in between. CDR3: CSARDLGTEAFF. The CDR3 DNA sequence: TGCAGTGCTAGAGATCTTGGCACTGAAGCTTTCTTT.

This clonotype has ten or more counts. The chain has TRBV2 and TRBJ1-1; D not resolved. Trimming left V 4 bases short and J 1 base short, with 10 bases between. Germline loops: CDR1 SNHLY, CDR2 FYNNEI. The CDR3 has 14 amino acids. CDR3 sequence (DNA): TGTGCCAGCAGTGTTCGGACTGAGAACACTGAAGCTTTCTTT. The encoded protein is CASSVRTENTEAFF.

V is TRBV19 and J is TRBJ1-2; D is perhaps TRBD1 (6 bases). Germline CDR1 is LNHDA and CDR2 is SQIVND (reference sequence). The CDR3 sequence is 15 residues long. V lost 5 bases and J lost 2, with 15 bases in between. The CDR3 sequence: CASSPPARGNYGYTF. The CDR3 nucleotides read TGTGCCAGTAGTCCCCCCGCGAGGGGGAACTATGGCTACACCTTC. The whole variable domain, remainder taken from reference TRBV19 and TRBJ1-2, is DGGITQSPKYLFRKEGQNVTLSCEQNLNHDAMYWYRQDPGQGLRLIYYSQIVNDFQKGDIAEGYSVSREKKESFPLTVTSAQKNPTAFYLCASSPPARGNYGYTFGSGTRLTVV.

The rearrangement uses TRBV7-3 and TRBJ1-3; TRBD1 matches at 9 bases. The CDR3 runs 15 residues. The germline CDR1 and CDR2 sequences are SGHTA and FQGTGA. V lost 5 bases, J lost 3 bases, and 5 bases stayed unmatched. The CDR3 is CASSPWTGDGNTIYF. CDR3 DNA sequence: TGTGCCAGCAGCCCTTGGACAGGGGATGGAAACACCATATATTTT.

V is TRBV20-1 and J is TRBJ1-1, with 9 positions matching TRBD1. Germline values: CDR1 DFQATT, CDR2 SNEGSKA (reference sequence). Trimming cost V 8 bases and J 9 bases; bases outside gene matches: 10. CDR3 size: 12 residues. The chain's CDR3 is CSLTQGASKAFF. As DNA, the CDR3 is TGCAGTTTAACACAGGGGGCGTCGAAAGCTTTCTTT.

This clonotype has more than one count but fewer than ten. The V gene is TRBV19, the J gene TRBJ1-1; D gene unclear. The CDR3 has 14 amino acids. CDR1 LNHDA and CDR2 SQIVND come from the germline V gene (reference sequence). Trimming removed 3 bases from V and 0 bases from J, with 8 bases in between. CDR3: CASSIKGLNTEAFF. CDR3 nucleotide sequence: TGTGCCAGTAGTATCAAGGGCTTGAACACTGAAGCTTTCTTT.

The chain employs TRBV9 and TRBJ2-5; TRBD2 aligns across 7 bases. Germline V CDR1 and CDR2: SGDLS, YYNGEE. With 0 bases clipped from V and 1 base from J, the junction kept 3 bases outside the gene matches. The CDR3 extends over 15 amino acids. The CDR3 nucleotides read TGTGCCAGCAGCGTAGGGCTAGCGGTCCAAGAGACCCAGTACTTC. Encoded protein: CASSVGLAVQETQYF.

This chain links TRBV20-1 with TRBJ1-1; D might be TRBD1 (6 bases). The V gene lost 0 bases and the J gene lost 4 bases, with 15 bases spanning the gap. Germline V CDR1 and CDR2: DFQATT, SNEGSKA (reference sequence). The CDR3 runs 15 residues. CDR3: CSARDQLGGGTEAFF. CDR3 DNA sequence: TGCAGTGCTAGAGATCAATTAGGAGGGGGCACTGAAGCTTTCTTT.

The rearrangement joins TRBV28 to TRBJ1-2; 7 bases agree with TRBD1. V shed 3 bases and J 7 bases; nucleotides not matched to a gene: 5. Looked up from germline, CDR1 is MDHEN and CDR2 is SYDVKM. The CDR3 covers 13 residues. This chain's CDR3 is CASSFVGGGGYTF. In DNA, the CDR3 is TGTGCCAGCAGTTTCGTAGGGGGCGGTGGCTACACCTTC.

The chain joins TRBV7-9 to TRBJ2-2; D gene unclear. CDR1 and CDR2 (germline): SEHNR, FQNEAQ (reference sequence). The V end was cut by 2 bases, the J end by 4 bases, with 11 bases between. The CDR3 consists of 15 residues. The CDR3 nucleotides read TGTGCCAGCAGCTTATGGGGAAAGGGCACCGGGGAGCTGTTTTTT. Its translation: CASSLWGKGTGELFF.

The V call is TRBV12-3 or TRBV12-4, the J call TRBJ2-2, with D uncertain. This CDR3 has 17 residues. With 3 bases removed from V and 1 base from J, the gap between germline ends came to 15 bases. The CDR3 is CASSFIRRPQNTGELFF. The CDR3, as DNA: TGTGCCAGCAGTTTCATCCGGCGACCCCAGAACACCGGGGAGCTGTTTTTT.

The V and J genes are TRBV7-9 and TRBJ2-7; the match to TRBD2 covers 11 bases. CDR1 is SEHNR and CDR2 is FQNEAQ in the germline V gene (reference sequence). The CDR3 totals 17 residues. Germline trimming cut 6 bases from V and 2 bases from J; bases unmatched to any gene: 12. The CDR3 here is CASSPRLAGGTPYEQYF. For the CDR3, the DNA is TGTGCCAGCAGTCCCCGTCTAGCGGGAGGAACCCCCTACGAGCAGTACTTC.

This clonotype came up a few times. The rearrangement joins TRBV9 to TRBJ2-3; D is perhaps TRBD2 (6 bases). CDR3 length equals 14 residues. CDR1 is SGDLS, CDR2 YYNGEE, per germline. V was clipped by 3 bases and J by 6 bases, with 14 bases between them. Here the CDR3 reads CASSEGGGYDTQYF. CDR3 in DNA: TGTGCCAGCAGCGAGGGCGGAGGGTACGATACGCAGTATTTT.

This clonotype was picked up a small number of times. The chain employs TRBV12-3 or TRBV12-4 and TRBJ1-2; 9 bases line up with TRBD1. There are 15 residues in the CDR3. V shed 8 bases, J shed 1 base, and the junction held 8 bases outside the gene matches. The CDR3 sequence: CASGRQGGVNYGYTF. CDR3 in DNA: TGTGCCAGCGGACGACAGGGGGGAGTTAACTATGGCTACACCTTC.

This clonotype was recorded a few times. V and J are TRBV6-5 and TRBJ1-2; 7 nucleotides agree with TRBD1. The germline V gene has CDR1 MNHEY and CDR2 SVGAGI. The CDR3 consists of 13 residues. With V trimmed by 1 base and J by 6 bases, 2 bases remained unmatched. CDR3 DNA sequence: TGTGCCAGCAGTTACTTCGGACAGGATGGCTACACCTTC. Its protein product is CASSYFGQDGYTF.

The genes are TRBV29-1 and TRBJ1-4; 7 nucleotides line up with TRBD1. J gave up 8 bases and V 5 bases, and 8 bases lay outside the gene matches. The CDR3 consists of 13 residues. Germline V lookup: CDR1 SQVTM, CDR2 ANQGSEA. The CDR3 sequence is CSVTWTGIEKLFF. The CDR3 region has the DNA TGCAGCGTTACATGGACAGGAATCGAAAAACTGTTTTTT.

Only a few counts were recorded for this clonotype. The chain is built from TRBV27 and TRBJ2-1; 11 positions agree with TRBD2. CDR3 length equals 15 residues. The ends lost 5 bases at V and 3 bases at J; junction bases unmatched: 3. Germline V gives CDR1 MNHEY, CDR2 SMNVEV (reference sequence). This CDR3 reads CASSPGLAVYNEQFF. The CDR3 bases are TGTGCCAGCAGTCCGGGACTAGCGGTCTACAATGAGCAGTTCTTC.

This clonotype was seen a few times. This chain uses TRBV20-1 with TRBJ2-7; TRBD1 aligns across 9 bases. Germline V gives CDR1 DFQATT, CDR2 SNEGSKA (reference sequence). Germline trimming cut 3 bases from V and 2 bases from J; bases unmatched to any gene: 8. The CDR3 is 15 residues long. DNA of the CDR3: TGCAGTGCTAGGCCCGGGACAGGGATTGCCTACGAGCAGTACTTC. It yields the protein CSARPGTGIAYEQYF.

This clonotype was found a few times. CDR3 nucleotides: TGTGCCAGCGGGGGGCCTTCGCGGGACACTGAAGCTTTCTTT. It specifies CASGGPSRDTEAFF. V gene TRBV12-3 or TRBV12-4 combines with J gene TRBJ1-1, with D possibly matching TRBD1 (6 bases). The CDR3 spans 14 residues. V lost 8 bases, J lost 3 bases, and 16 bases lay in between.